This T cell receptor beta chain was sequenced in a study of T cell changes during pregnancy in multiple sclerosis. TCRdb's copy holds only in-frame clones and misses some; the assay was immunoSEQ multiplex PCR. Of about 43,000 clones listed, approximately 91% are singletons. This CDR3 comprises 14 residues. With V trimmed by 2 bases and J by 4 bases, 2 bases remained unmatched. Germline loops: CDR1 WNHNN, CDR2 SYGVQD (reference sequence). The sequenced sample consisted of PBMCs (not recorded whether the cells were cultured). The V and J genes are TRBV10-1 and TRBJ2-5, with 9 bases fitting TRBD1. The source is a female donor with multiple sclerosis, enrolled in a pregnancy study. The CDR3 nucleotides are TGCGCCAGCAGTGAGCCGGACAGGGGAGAGACCCAGTACTTC. Protein product: CASSEPDRGETQYF.